The 29 T cell receptor beta chains reported below all come from one sample, sequenced in a study of shared T cell receptors in the human thymus. TCRdb's copy holds only in-frame clones and misses some; the assay was immunoSEQ multiplex PCR. The sample yields over 650,000 clones, 87% seen once. The same data also went into a second study, on human thymus T cells.

Sequencing was done on a sample of thymocytes. The source is a boy younger than two with a congenital heart defect.

This clone was observed once. V is TRBV2 and J is TRBJ2-7; 10 nucleotides agree with TRBD1. From germline, CDR1 is SNHLY and CDR2 FYNNEI. J gave up 5 bases and V 3 bases, and 19 bases lay outside the gene matches. The CDR3 is 19 residues long. CDR3 residues: CASSETQSNATGGKDEQYF. Written as DNA, the CDR3 is TGTGCCAGCAGTGAGACCCAAAGCAACGCGACAGGGGGCAAGGACGAGCAGTACTTC.

The chain has TRBV5-6 and TRBJ2-2, with 11 bases that match TRBD2. With 1 base clipped from V and 6 bases from J, the junction kept 8 bases outside the gene matches. The CDR3 length is 17 residues. The V gene's germline CDR1 is SGHDT and CDR2 YYEEEE. CDR3 in DNA: TGTGCCAGCAGCTTGCAAGTTAGCGGGAGGGTTCCCGGGGAGCTGTTTTTT. It yields the protein CASSLQVSGRVPGELFF.

The V and J genes are TRBV5-1 and TRBJ1-6; the D gene is possibly TRBD1 (5 bases). Germline V gives CDR1 SGHRS, CDR2 YFSETQ. V dropped 3 bases and J dropped 6 bases, with 16 bases sitting between them. The CDR3 runs to 16 residues. CDR3 sequence: CASSSDTHLGNSPLHF. The CDR3 region has the DNA TGCGCCAGCAGCTCGGACACACATCTAGGTAATTCACCCCTCCACTTT.

The rearrangement links TRBV15 to TRBJ1-1; D gene uncertain. This CDR3 spans 18 amino acids. CDR1 is LNHNV and CDR2 is YYDKDF in the germline V gene (reference sequence). Trimming pared 0 bases from V and 3 bases from J, leaving 20 bases between. The CDR3 bases are TGTGCCACCAGCAGAGATTCACAAGAGTCGTTACGGGACACTGAAGCTTTCTTT. It translates to CATSRDSQESLRDTEAFF.

The chain joins TRBV27 to TRBJ2-7; 15 bases line up with TRBD2. This CDR3 has 18 amino acids. V dropped 5 bases and J dropped 3; count of bases not matched to a gene: 11. Looked up from germline, CDR1 is MNHEY and CDR2 is SMNVEV (reference sequence). The DNA for the CDR3 is TGTGCCAGCAGTCCCTCCGGGACTAGCGGGAGGAAAAACTACGAGCAGTACTTC. This sequence encodes CASSPSGTSGRKNYEQYF.

The chain is built from TRBV6-4 and TRBJ2-1; the match to TRBD2 covers 9 bases. Germline V lookup: CDR1 MRHNA, CDR2 SNTAGT. CDR3 length equals 15 residues. The trim removed 3 bases at V and 8 bases at J, leaving 8 bases unmatched. As DNA, the CDR3 is TGTGCCAGCAGTGAGTGGGCGGGGGGGCGCGATGAGCAGTTCTTC. It codes for CASSEWAGGRDEQFF.

This clone is a singleton in its sample. The chain links TRBV7-9 to TRBJ2-1; 8 positions match TRBD2. Looked up from germline, CDR1 is SEHNR and CDR2 is FQNEAQ (reference sequence). V gave up 1 base and J gave up 6 bases; unmatched junction bases: 8. The CDR3 loop spans 16 amino acids. CDR3 bases: TGTGCCAGCAGCTTAGACGGGGGGGGGACTAGCAATGAGCAGTTCTTC. Its protein product is CASSLDGGGTSNEQFF. Looking up the rest from reference TRBV7-9 and TRBJ2-1 gives the full variable domain: DTGVSQNPRHKITKRGQNVTFRCDPISEHNRLYWYRQTLGQGPEFLTYFQNEAQLEKSRLLSDRFSAERPKGSFSTLEIQRTEQGDSAMYLCASSLDGGGTSNEQFFGPGTRLTVL.

The CDR3: CASSDADRGKGGYTF. CDR3 in DNA: TGTGCCAGCAGTGACGCTGACAGGGGGAAAGGTGGCTACACCTTC. V usage is TRBV25-1 and J usage is TRBJ1-2; 9 positions agree with TRBD1. The CDR3 is made up of 15 amino acids. Germline V gene data show CDR1 as MGHDK and CDR2 as SYGVNS. The J segment lost 7 bases and the V segment lost 3 bases, leaving 9 bases of the junction unmatched.

Remarks on this clone: This sample includes further DNA sequences coding for the same CDR3. V gene TRBV5-1 combines with J gene TRBJ2-3, with a weak D call TRBD1 (5 bases). The V and J ends lost 0 bases and 7 bases respectively, with 9 bases between them. CDR3 length equals 13 residues. The germline V gene has CDR1 SGHRS and CDR2 YFSETQ. CDR3 protein: CASSLGQGNTQYF. CDR3 in DNA: TGCGCCAGCAGCTTGGGGCAGGGAAATACGCAGTATTTT.

CDR3 DNA sequence: TGTGCCAGCAGCGCCCTAACTAGCGGGACTTACAATGAGCAGTTCTTC. Amino acids: CASSALTSGTYNEQFF. The rearrangement joins TRBV5-5 to TRBJ2-1; 10 positions agree with TRBD2. V trimming: 4 bases; J trimming: 4 bases; junction bases outside the gene matches: 8. The germline V gene encodes CDR1 SGHKS and CDR2 YYEKEE (reference sequence). CDR3 length: 16 amino acids.

The rearrangement joins TRBV5-4 to TRBJ2-5; the D gene is possibly TRBD2 (6 bases). Trimming removed 5 bases from V and 3 bases from J, with 32 bases in between. Germline V lookup: CDR1 SGHNT, CDR2 YYREEE (reference sequence). The CDR3 contains 20 residues. Written as DNA, the CDR3 is TGTGCCAGCAGATATAAGAAGGCTCTACCAAGGGGCGGGAAAGAAGAGACCCAGTACTTC. Translating gives CASRYKKALPRGGKEETQYF.

The chain links TRBV28 to TRBJ1-1; D is uncertain. The germline CDR1 and CDR2 sequences are MDHEN and SYDVKM. The CDR3 contains 14 residues. Trimming left V 5 bases short and J 5 bases short, with 15 bases between. CDR3 amino acids: CASSRERTRTEAFF. The CDR3 coding sequence is TGTGCCAGCAGTCGCGAACGCACCCGAACTGAAGCTTTCTTT.

The chain recombines TRBV27 with TRBJ2-7; TRBD1 agrees at 12 bases. CDR3 length equals 15 residues. The germline V gene encodes CDR1 MNHEY and CDR2 SMNVEV (reference sequence). Trimming at V came to 5 bases and at J to 4 bases, leaving 6 bases not matched to a gene. The chain's CDR3 is CASSMGTGGAYEQYF. DNA for the CDR3: TGTGCCAGCAGTATGGGGACAGGGGGCGCATACGAGCAGTACTTC.

This clone was recorded only once. This chain links TRBV10-2 with TRBJ2-6; 9 nucleotides align to TRBD2. The CDR3 runs to 18 residues. V dropped 0 bases and J dropped 1; count of bases not matched to a gene: 4. Germline V gene lookup returns CDR1 WSHSY and CDR2 SAAADI. CDR3 DNA: TGCGCCAGCAGTGAGTCGAAGCGGGGGGTTTCTGGGGCCAACGTCCTGACTTTC. This encodes CASSESKRGVSGANVLTF.

The genes are TRBV10-3 and TRBJ2-1; 10 positions match TRBD1. The trim removed 6 bases at V and 3 bases at J, leaving 8 bases unmatched. The CDR3 is 16 amino acids. Germline loops: CDR1 ENHRY, CDR2 SYGVKD. CDR3 DNA sequence: TGTGCCATCAGCATATCCCGGGACAGGGGCTACAATGAGCAGTTCTTC. Translating it yields CAISISRDRGYNEQFF.

The chain recombines TRBV5-1 with TRBJ2-7, with D uncertain. This CDR3 contains 19 residues. Deletions cut 0 bases from V and 0 bases from J, with 22 bases between. Germline CDR1 reads SGHRS; CDR2 reads YFSETQ. The CDR3 DNA follows: TGCGCCAGCAGCTTGGCCTCATATAATCGACACGTTGTCTCCTACGAGCAGTACTTC. Protein sequence: CASSLASYNRHVVSYEQYF.

This clone has just a few counts. V gene TRBV4-3 combines with J gene TRBJ1-3; unclear D gene. The germline V and J ends were trimmed by 1 base and 0 bases, with 10 bases remaining between them. Germline CDR1 reads LGHNA; CDR2 reads YSLEER. This CDR3 contains 16 residues. DNA for the CDR3: TGCGCCAGCAGCCAAGTCACAGTTTCCTCTGGAAACACCATATATTTT. This encodes CASSQVTVSSGNTIYF.

J is TRBJ2-7 and V is TRBV4-3; 8 bases map to TRBD2. This CDR3 spans 17 amino acids. With 0 bases clipped from V and 5 bases from J, the junction kept 12 bases outside the gene matches. Germline V gene sequence: CDR1 LGHNA, CDR2 YSLEER. The CDR3 region has the DNA TGCGCCAGCAGCCAAGACCCAGGGGAGCGGGAGTCCCACGAGCAGTACTTC. Protein: CASSQDPGERESHEQYF.

The chain combines TRBV27 with TRBJ2-1, with TRBD2 identical over 7 bases. CDR1 and CDR2 (germline): MNHEY, SMNVEV (reference sequence). Trimming at V came to 6 bases and at J to 6 bases, leaving 20 bases not matched to a gene. CDR3 size: 18 residues. The CDR3 nucleotides read TGTGCCAGCAGGTCCAGCGGCCAACTAGCGCGGCAAGGCAATGAGCAGTTCTTC. It translates to CASRSSGQLARQGNEQFF.

This clone has a handful of counts. The rearrangement uses TRBV11-2 and TRBJ2-1; 7 bases line up with TRBD2. The CDR3 consists of 14 residues. From germline, CDR1 is SGHAT and CDR2 FQNNGV. Trimming removed 8 bases from V and 0 bases from J; junction bases left unmatched: 4. In DNA, the CDR3 is TGTGCCAGCGGGGGGGTGAGCTCCTACAATGAGCAGTTCTTC. Translation gives CASGGVSSYNEQFF.

This chain uses TRBV18 with TRBJ2-5; the D gene is possibly TRBD1 (6 bases). CDR1 and CDR2 (germline): KGHSH, LQKENI. V was clipped by 3 bases and J by 1 base, with 9 bases between them. This CDR3 has 14 amino acids. The DNA of the CDR3 is TGTGCCAGCTCACCCCAGGGGTTCCAAGAGACCCAGTACTTC. Amino acids: CASSPQGFQETQYF.

This clone was recorded once. This chain uses TRBV5-6 with TRBJ1-2; possible D gene TRBD1, 6 bases. The CDR3 loop spans 13 amino acids. V was cut by 0 bases and J by 7 bases, with 10 bases left in between. Looked up from germline, CDR1 is SGHDT and CDR2 is YYEEEE. The CDR3 DNA sequence: TGTGCCAGCAGCTTGGACAGGGTGCTTGGCTACACCTTC. It translates to CASSLDRVLGYTF.

J is TRBJ1-5 and V is TRBV7-8, with D unresolved. Germline values: CDR1 SGHVS, CDR2 FQNEAQ. The CDR3 contains 13 residues. V was cut by 6 bases and J by 11 bases, with 17 bases left in between. The CDR3 bases are TGTGCCAGCAGTTTTGACTGGTCTAGGACCCAGCATTTT. Protein product: CASSFDWSRTQHF.

The V call is TRBV18, the J call TRBJ1-4; possible D gene TRBD1, 5 bases. There are 15 residues in the CDR3. Trimming cost V 10 bases and J 0 bases, with 15 bases left between them. Germline lookup yields CDR1 KGHSH and CDR2 LQKENI. DNA for the CDR3: TGTGCCAACCCCAGACAGTTCGCAACTAATGAAAAACTGTTTTTT. This encodes CANPRQFATNEKLFF.

The rearrangement joins TRBV28 to TRBJ2-2; 7 bases align to TRBD1. The V gene's germline CDR1 is MDHEN and CDR2 SYDVKM. CDR3 length: 15 amino acids. J gave up 6 bases and V 7 bases, and 11 bases lay outside the gene matches. The DNA of the CDR3 is TGTGCCAGCACACCCGGACAGGAGGAGGCCGGGGAGCTGTTTTTT. It translates to CASTPGQEEAGELFF.

The genes are TRBV28 and TRBJ1-4, with a weak D call TRBD1 (5 bases). Trimming stripped 3 bases from V and 2 bases from J, with 10 bases between. Germline lookup yields CDR1 MDHEN and CDR2 SYDVKM. This CDR3 is 15 amino acids long. The CDR3 protein is CASSFWGRTNEKLFF. CDR3 nucleotides: TGTGCCAGCAGTTTCTGGGGGAGGACTAATGAAAAACTGTTTTTT.

The CDR3 bases are TGTGCCAGCAGCGTAAACACAGGGGTCGAGCAGTACTTC. Its translation is CASSVNTGVEQYF. The chain joins TRBV9 to TRBJ2-7, with 7 bases lining up with TRBD1. Trimming took 1 base from V and 6 from J; bases not matched to a gene: 4. The CDR3 has 13 amino acids. Germline V CDR1 and CDR2: SGDLS, YYNGEE.

The V and J genes are TRBV11-2 and TRBJ2-7; D ambiguous. The germline gives CDR1 SGHAT, CDR2 FQNNGV. The CDR3 has 15 residues. The V gene lost 0 bases and the J gene lost 2 bases, with 11 bases spanning the gap. The CDR3 loop reads CASSLEPGEPYEQYF. The CDR3, as DNA: TGTGCCAGCAGCTTAGAGCCAGGTGAACCCTACGAGCAGTACTTC.

V usage is TRBV4-3 and J usage is TRBJ2-7; TRBD2 matches 10 bases. In germline, CDR1 is LGHNA, CDR2 YSLEER. This CDR3 has 17 amino acids. The V gene end was trimmed by 1 base and the J gene end by 3 bases; junction bases not matched to a gene: 9. CDR3: CASSQGGRTSGSYEQYF. CDR3 nucleotide sequence: TGCGCCAGCAGCCAAGGCGGGAGGACTAGCGGAAGCTACGAGCAGTACTTC.